This entry describes one TCR beta chain. The target antigen is unknown. Measured with immunoSEQ multiplex PCR; TCRdb has only the in-frame clones, and not every one. Of 40,000 to 50,000 clones listed, more than 65% are singletons. The data are from a study of radiotherapy plus CTLA-4 blockade in lung cancer. Study conclusions and caveats: TCR clones originating in tumors grew in number in blood after radiotherapy plus ipilimumab.

The CDR3 consists of 14 residues. From germline, CDR1 is KGHSH and CDR2 LQKENI. Between the trimmed V and J ends, which lost 3 bases and 3 bases, there was a span of 8 bases. The chain couples TRBV18 to TRBJ2-2; the D gene is possibly TRBD1 (6 bases). The material sequenced was peripheral blood, taken from a patient treated with radiotherapy plus ipilimumab. The sequence derives from a human donor with non-small cell lung cancer who had stable disease on radiotherapy plus ipilimumab. In DNA form, the CDR3 reads TGTGCCAGCTCACCGGACAGAGACACCGGGGAGCTGTTTTTT. Its translation: CASSPDRDTGELFF.